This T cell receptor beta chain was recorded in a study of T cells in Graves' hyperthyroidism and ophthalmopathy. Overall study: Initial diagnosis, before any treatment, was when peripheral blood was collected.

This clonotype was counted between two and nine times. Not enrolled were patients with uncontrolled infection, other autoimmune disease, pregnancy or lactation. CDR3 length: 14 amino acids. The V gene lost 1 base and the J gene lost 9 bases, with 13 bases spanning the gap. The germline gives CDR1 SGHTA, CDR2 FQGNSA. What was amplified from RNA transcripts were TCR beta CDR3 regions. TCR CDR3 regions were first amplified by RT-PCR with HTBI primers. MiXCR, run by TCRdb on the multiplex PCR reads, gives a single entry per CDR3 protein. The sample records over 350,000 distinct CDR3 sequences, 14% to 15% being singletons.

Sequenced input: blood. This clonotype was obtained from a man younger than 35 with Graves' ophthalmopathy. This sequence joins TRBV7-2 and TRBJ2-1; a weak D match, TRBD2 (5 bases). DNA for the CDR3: TGTGCCAGCAGCTTAGATTGGGAGTACCTTGAGCAGTTCTTC. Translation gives CASSLDWEYLEQFF.